The present entry profiles one T cell receptor beta chain with its context. Antigen: not known. The entry originates in a study of T cell repertoires in cytomegalovirus infection. Study-level information: CMV epitopes used comprised recently identified HLA-C-restricted ones and well-studied HLA-B-restricted ones.

TCRdb called the reads again in MiXCR, with one record for every CDR3 protein. The sample consists of about 220,000 distinct CDR3 sequences, around 40% of them appearing once. Germline V gene sequence: CDR1 DFQATT, CDR2 SNEGSKA (reference sequence). The junction had 17 bases not matched to a gene; V was cut back by 2 bases and J by 5 bases. The CDR3 spans 17 residues. The chain couples TRBV20-1 to TRBJ2-7; 8 bases agree with TRBD1. The source is a human donor in good health (CMV status not recorded). Some clones in this sample may be carry-over from other donors' samples. The sample in question was CD8+ T cells from cultured PBMCs, obtained from culture after CMV antigen stimulation. CDR3 protein: CSARPSSVGQGGNEQYF. In DNA form, the CDR3 reads TGCAGTGCTAGACCTTCGAGTGTCGGACAGGGAGGCAACGAGCAGTACTTC.